This record looks at one T cell receptor beta chain sequence and its context. Its antigen is undetermined. All sequencing subjects had displayed CD8+CD57+ cell expansion on flow cytometry. Severe acquired aplastic anemia affected all patients. There was no therapy given to any patient before the blood sampling took place. This record belongs to a study of CD8+CD57+ T cells in acquired aplastic anemia. Across the study: The DNA of sorted CD4+ and CD8+ cells averaged approximately 3.2 ug. Points from the study as a whole: Controls and patients did not differ significantly in CD8+ Simpson's diversity.

The CDR3 is 15 amino acids. Germline-derived CDR1 and CDR2 are MNHEY and SVGAGI. The ends lost 4 bases at V and 2 bases at J; junction bases unmatched: 8. It was genomic DNA that served as the template for profiling TCR beta VDJ and CDR3. TCRdb re-analysed the reads in MiXCR, keeping a single row per CDR3 protein. Of around 210,000 distinct CDR3 sequences detected, 65% appear once; the ten largest clones hold around 50%. The sequence derives from a human donor with aplastic anemia. The sequenced material came from sorted CD4+, CD8+, or CD8+CD57+ T cells (not recorded which) from PBMCs. The rearrangement uses TRBV6-5 and TRBJ2-7; 7 nucleotides line up with TRBD2. The CDR3 sequence: CASSSPSGFPYEQYF. The CDR3 bases are TGTGCCAGCAGTTCCCCTAGCGGATTTCCCTACGAGCAGTACTTC.